This is a list of T cell receptor beta chains from one sample in a study of T cells in Graves' hyperthyroidism and ophthalmopathy. TCRdb reanalysed the multiplex PCR reads using MiXCR and keeps one entry per CDR3 protein. The data hold about 280,000 distinct CDR3 sequences, with about 25% observed a single time. Material for sequencing was blood. The source is a man aged 35-49 years with Graves' hyperthyroidism that later progressed to Graves' ophthalmopathy. Each CDR3 is given with its conserved first and last residue. A D gene is named only where the DNA matches it firmly. Clone sizes are given selectively: once, few, many, or a class where the clone is expanded.

CDR3 length	D gene	V gene	J gene	clone size	CDR3 protein	CDR3 DNA
16	.	TRBV20-1	TRBJ2-2	many	CSARDSGTADTGELFF	TGCAGTGCTAGAGACTCGGGGACTGCTGACACCGGGGAGCTGTTTTTT
14	TRBD2	TRBV9	TRBJ2-2	many	CASSPSGTNGELFF	TGTGCCAGCAGCCCCAGCGGGACGAACGGGGAGCTGTTTTTT
14	.	TRBV12-3/TRBV12-4	TRBJ1-1	few	CASRRGPLNTEAFF	TGTGCCAGCAGGAGGGGACCGTTGAACACTGAAGCTTTCTTT
15	.	TRBV6-1	TRBJ1-5	.	CASSGQFGGNQPQHF	TGTGCCAGCAGTGGACAGTTTGGGGGCAATCAGCCCCAGCATTTT
15	.	TRBV27	TRBJ2-5	many	CAPWLQGAIQETQYF	TGTGCCCCTTGGTTACAGGGCGCTATTCAAGAGACCCAGTACTTC
14	TRBD1	TRBV12-3/TRBV12-4	TRBJ1-6	.	CASRGQALYSPLHF	TGTGCCAGCAGAGGACAGGCACTTTATTCACCCCTCCACTTT
12	.	TRBV20-1	TRBJ1-5	many	CSVRQGNQPQHF	TGCAGTGTTCGACAGGGCAATCAGCCCCAGCATTTT
15	TRBD1	TRBV20-1	TRBJ2-7	many	CSANDPGQAYYEQYF	TGCAGTGCTAACGACCCGGGACAGGCCTATTACGAGCAGTACTTC
15	TRBD1	TRBV4-1	TRBJ2-7	many	CASSQDPRTGHEQYF	TGCGCCAGCAGCCAAGATCCCCGGACAGGGCACGAGCAGTACTTC
12	.	TRBV12-3/TRBV12-4	TRBJ2-3	many	CASSFQGDTQYF	TGTGCCAGCAGTTTCCAGGGAGATACGCAGTATTTT
16	.	TRBV2	TRBJ2-7	many	CASSPAEWGKIYEQYF	TGTGCCAGCAGTCCGGCAGAGTGGGGGAAGATTTACGAGCAGTACTTC
13	.	TRBV11-2	TRBJ2-2	many	CASSFLGTGELFF	TGTGCCAGCAGCTTTCTAGGGACCGGGGAGCTGTTTTTT
13	.	TRBV20-1	TRBJ2-3	many	CSARAPSTDTQYF	TGCAGTGCTAGAGCACCTAGCACAGATACGCAGTATTTT
15	.	TRBV12-3/TRBV12-4	TRBJ2-5	.	CASRRGGTRQETQYF	TGTGCCAGCAGGCGGGGAGGAACTCGCCAAGAGACCCAGTACTTC
17	TRBD1	TRBV6-2/TRBV6-3	TRBJ1-1	many	CASSYRQGLFMNTEAFF	TGTGCCAGCAGTTACCGACAGGGGCTCTTTATGAACACTGAAGCTTTCTTT
13	.	TRBV29-1	TRBJ1-1	.	CSVDWGMNTEAFF	TGCAGCGTTGATTGGGGGATGAACACTGAAGCTTTCTTT
15	.	TRBV19	TRBJ1-5	many	CASSTSASPNQPQHF	TGTGCCAGTAGTACAAGCGCGAGCCCCAATCAGCCCCAGCATTTT
16	.	TRBV5-1	TRBJ2-2	many	CASSPTRQRNTGELFF	TGCGCCAGCAGCCCCACACGACAGAGAAACACCGGGGAGCTGTTTTTT
13	TRBD2	TRBV7-9	TRBJ2-7	many	CASSSGGIYEQYF	TGTGCCAGCAGCTCGGGAGGGATCTACGAGCAGTACTTC
14	.	TRBV6-5	TRBJ2-1	many	CASGLLGVGNEQFF	TGTGCCAGCGGCCTGTTAGGAGTTGGGAATGAGCAGTTCTTC
14	.	TRBV20-1	TRBJ2-2	many	CSAVDRHKTGELFF	TGCAGTGCCGTTGACAGGCATAAAACCGGGGAGCTGTTTTTT
15	.	TRBV12-5	TRBJ1-1	few	CASGVVSGVNTEAFF	TGTGCTAGTGGTGTAGTATCAGGGGTGAACACTGAAGCTTTCTTT